The 4 T cell receptor beta chains presented below share a single source sample, sequenced in a study of neoadjuvant anti-PD-1 for oral cavity cancer. The method was immunoSEQ multiplex PCR; TCRdb's version includes in-frame clones alone and lacks a portion of them. This sample yields 75,000 to 100,000 clones, of which around 80% are seen a single time; around 3% belongs to the top ten. Sample: PBMCs, taken before nivolumab (anti-PD-1) treatment. These TCRs come from a person between 40 and 79 years old with oral cavity squamous cell carcinoma.

This CDR3 reads CATGQGKTQYF. In DNA, the CDR3 is TGTGCCACCGGACAGGGGAAGACCCAGTACTTC. The chain employs TRBV6-5 and TRBJ2-5, with TRBD1 matching over 9 bases. The CDR3 is 11 amino acids. V lost 10 bases and J lost 6; bases outside the gene matches: 3. Germline V CDR1 and CDR2: MNHEY, SVGAGI.

The chain uses TRBV7-2 and TRBJ2-7; D remains unclear. Germline V gives CDR1 SGHTA, CDR2 FQGNSA. V was trimmed by 5 bases and J by 0 bases, leaving 14 bases between them. The CDR3 loop spans 15 amino acids. CDR3 loop: CASSQMEKTSYEQYF. DNA of the CDR3: TGTGCCAGCAGCCAGATGGAAAAAACCTCCTACGAGCAGTACTTC.

The chain carries TRBV6-1 and TRBJ1-5, with D maybe TRBD1 (6 bases). The V and J ends lost 7 bases and 6 bases respectively, with 19 bases between them. Germline CDR1 MNHNS, CDR2 SASEGT. The CDR3 is made up of 15 amino acids. Here the CDR3 reads CASTQRGGAVQPQHF. The CDR3 DNA reads as TGTGCCAGCACCCAAAGGGGGGGCGCGGTTCAGCCCCAGCATTTT.

The chain has TRBV6-1 and TRBJ2-1, with 7 bases matching TRBD2. The CDR3 contains 15 residues. J lost 9 bases, V lost 2 bases, and 10 bases had no gene match. Germline V CDR1 and CDR2: MNHNS, SASEGT. CDR3 in amino acids: CASSELLAIGGEQFF. The CDR3 DNA reads as TGTGCCAGCAGTGAATTACTAGCGATAGGCGGTGAGCAGTTCTTC.